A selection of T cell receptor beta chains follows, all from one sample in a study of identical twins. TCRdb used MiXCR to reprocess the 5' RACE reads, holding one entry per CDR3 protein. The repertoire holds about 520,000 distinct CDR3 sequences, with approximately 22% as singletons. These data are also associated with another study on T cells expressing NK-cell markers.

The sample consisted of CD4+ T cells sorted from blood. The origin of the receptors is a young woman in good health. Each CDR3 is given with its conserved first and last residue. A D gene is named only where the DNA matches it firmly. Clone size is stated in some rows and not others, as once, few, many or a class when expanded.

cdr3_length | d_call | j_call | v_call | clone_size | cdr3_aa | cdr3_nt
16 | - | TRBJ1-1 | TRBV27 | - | CASSSLEIPMNTEAFF | TGTGCCAGCAGTTCCTTAGAGATACCTATGAACACTGAAGCTTTCTTT
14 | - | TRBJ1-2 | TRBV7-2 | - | CASSPAAGYYGYTF | TGTGCCAGCAGCCCAGCGGCCGGATACTATGGCTACACCTTC
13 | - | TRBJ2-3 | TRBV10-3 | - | CAISAGRTDTQYF | TGTGCCATCAGTGCCGGCCGCACAGATACGCAGTATTTT
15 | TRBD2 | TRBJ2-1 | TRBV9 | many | CASSTRGGSYNEQFF | TGTGCCAGCAGCACGCGGGGGGGCTCCTACAATGAGCAGTTCTTC
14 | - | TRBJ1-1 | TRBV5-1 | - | CASSGQGYSTEAFF | TGCGCCAGCAGCGGGCAGGGGTATAGTACTGAAGCTTTCTTT
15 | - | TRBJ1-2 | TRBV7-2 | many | CASSLHFGGVGGYTF | TGTGCCAGCAGCTTACACTTCGGGGGGGTGGGCGGCTACACCTTC
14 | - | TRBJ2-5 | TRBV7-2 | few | CASSRNTGRETQYF | TGTGCCAGCAGCAGAAATACAGGGCGAGAGACCCAGTACTTC
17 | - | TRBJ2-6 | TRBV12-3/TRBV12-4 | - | CAVRGYYLSSGANVLTF | TGTGCCGTTCGGGGCTATTATTTGAGCTCTGGGGCCAACGTCCTGACTTTC
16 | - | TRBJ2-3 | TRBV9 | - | CASSVDQTRGTDTQYF | TGTGCCAGCAGCGTAGACCAGACTAGGGGCACAGATACGCAGTATTTT
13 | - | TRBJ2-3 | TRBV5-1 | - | CASSDRTSDTQYF | TGCGCCAGCAGCGACCGAACTTCAGATACGCAGTATTTT
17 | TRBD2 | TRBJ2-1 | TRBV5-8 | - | CASSWGTGAGLFHEQFF | TGTGCCAGCAGCTGGGGGACCGGAGCGGGGTTATTTCATGAGCAGTTCTTC
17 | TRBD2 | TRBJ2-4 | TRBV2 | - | CASRASGRAVTKNIQYF | TGTGCCAGCAGGGCTAGCGGGAGGGCCGTTACCAAAAACATTCAGTACTTC
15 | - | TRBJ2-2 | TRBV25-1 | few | CASSVDRLTHRELFF | TGTGCCAGCAGTGTAGACAGACTTACACACCGGGAGCTGTTTTTT
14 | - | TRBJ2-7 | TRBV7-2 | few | CASSRRDTEYEQYF | TGTGCCAGCAGCCGCCGGGACACGGAATACGAGCAGTACTTC
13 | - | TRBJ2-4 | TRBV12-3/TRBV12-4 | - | CASSLGTGNIQYF | TGTGCCAGCAGTTTGGGGACGGGAAACATTCAGTACTTC
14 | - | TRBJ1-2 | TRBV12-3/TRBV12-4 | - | CASMSPLGDYGYTF | TGTGCCAGCATGTCCCCCCTAGGGGACTATGGCTACACCTTC
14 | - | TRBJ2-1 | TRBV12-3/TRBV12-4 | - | CASIPTWGHSEQFF | TGTGCCAGCATCCCCACATGGGGCCATTCTGAGCAGTTCTTC
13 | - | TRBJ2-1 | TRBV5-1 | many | CASSLHRADEQFF | TGCGCCAGCAGCTTGCACAGGGCGGATGAGCAGTTCTTC
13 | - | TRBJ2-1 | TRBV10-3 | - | CAIRSGSYNEQFF | TGTGCCATCAGGAGCGGCTCCTACAATGAGCAGTTCTTC
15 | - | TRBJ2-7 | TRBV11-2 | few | CASSWDSGESYEQYF | TGTGCCAGCAGCTGGGATAGCGGAGAGAGCTACGAGCAGTACTTC
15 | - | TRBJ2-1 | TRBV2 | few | CAGKGHQGDSNEQFF | TGTGCCGGCAAGGGGCATCAGGGTGATTCCAATGAGCAGTTCTTC
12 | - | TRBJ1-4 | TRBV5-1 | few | CASSAGGEKLFF | TGCGCCAGCAGCGCCGGGGGAGAGAAACTGTTTTTT
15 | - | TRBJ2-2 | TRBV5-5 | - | CASSYMGGATGELFF | TGTGCCAGCAGCTATATGGGGGGCGCAACCGGGGAGCTGTTTTTT
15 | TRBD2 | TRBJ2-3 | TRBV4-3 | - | CASSQDLAGGDTQYF | TGCGCCAGCAGCCAAGATTTAGCGGGAGGAGATACGCAGTATTTT
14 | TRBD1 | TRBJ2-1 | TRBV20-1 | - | CSARDRISPDRGFF | TGCAGTGCTAGAGATCGGATTTCTCCGGACAGGGGGTTCTTC
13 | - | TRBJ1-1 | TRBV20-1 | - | CSASRGPNTEAFF | TGCAGTGCTAGTAGAGGGCCGAACACTGAAGCTTTCTTT
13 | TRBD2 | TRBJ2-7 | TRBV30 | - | CAWTSGRFFEQYF | TGTGCCTGGACTAGCGGGAGATTTTTCGAGCAGTACTTC
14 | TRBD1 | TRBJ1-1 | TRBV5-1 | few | CASSSDRGHTEAFF | TGCGCCAGCAGCTCGGACAGGGGGCACACTGAAGCTTTCTTT
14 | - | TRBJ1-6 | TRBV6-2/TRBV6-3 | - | CASSYDTVNSPLHF | TGTGCCAGCAGTTACGACACGGTCAATTCACCCCTCCACTTT
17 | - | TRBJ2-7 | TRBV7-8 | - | CASSLVRRTGVTYEQYF | TGTGCCAGCAGCTTAGTACGACGAACCGGGGTCACCTACGAGCAGTACTTC
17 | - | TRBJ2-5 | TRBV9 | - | CASSTGGGARAEETQYF | TGTGCCAGCAGCACAGGGGGGGGGGCCCGGGCAGAAGAGACCCAGTACTTC
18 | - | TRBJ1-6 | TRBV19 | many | CASSISRTGSSYNSPLHF | TGTGCCAGTAGTATATCTCGGACTGGCAGCTCCTATAATTCACCCCTCCACTTT
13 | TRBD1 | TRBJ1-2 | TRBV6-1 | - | CASSDRGLYGYTF | TGTGCCAGCAGCGACAGGGGGTTGTATGGCTACACCTTC